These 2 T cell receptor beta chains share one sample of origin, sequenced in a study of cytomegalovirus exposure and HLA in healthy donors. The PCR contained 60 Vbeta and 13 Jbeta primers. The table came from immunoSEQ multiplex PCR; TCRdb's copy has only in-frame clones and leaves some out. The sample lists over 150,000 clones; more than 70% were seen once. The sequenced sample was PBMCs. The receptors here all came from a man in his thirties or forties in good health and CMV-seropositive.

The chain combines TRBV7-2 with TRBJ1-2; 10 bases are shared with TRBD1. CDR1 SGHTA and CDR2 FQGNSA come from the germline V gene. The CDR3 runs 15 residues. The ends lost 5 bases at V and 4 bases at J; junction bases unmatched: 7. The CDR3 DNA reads TGTGCCAGCAGCGGGGGGACAGGGGTATTCTATGGCTACACCTTC. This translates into CASSGGTGVFYGYTF.

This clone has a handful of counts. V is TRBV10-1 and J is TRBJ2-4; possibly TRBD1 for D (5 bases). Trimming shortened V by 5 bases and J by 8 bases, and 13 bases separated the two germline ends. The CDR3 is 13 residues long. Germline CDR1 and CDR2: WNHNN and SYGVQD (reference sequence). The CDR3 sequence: CASSPEKGDIQYF. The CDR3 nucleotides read TGCGCCAGCAGTCCTGAAAAAGGGGACATTCAGTACTTC.